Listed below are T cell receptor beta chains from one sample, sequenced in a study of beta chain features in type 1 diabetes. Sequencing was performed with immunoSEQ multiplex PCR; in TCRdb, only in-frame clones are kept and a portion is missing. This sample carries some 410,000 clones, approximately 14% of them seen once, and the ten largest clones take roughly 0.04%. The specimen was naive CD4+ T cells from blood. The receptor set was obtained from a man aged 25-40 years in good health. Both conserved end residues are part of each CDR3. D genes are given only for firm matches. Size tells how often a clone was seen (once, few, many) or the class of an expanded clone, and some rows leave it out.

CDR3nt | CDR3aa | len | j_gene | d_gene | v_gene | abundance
TGTGCCAGCAGTCGCACAGAGAACACTGAAGCTTTCTTT | CASSRTENTEAFF | 13 | TRBJ1-1 | - | TRBV6-5 | -
TGTGCCAGTAGTATAATGTCTGCGGATACGCAGTATTTT | CASSIMSADTQYF | 13 | TRBJ2-3 | - | TRBV19 | few
TGTGCCAGCAGCTTGGCTTTACTGGATACGCAGTATTTT | CASSLALLDTQYF | 13 | TRBJ2-3 | - | TRBV7-3 | -
- | CASSFGQGQGKIETQYF | 17 | TRBJ2-5 | - | TRBV5-1 | -
TGTGCCATCAGACGACTACCTGACACAGATACGCAGTATTTT | CAIRRLPDTDTQYF | 14 | TRBJ2-3 | - | TRBV10-3 | few
TGTGCCAGCAGTTACTCGATCGGAAACCCCATGGGCTACACCTTC | CASSYSIGNPMGYTF | 15 | TRBJ1-2 | - | TRBV6-5 | few
TGTGCCAGCACTCCCTCGTCCGTGGATGAAGCTTTCTTT | CASTPSSVDEAFF | 13 | TRBJ1-1 | - | TRBV7-2 | few
TGTGCCAGCAGCCAAGAACTACTTTCGGGCAAAAACATTCAGTACTTC | CASSQELLSGKNIQYF | 16 | TRBJ2-4 | - | TRBV14 | -
TGCAGTGCTACCCCACAAGAGACCCAGTACTTC | CSATPQETQYF | 11 | TRBJ2-5 | - | TRBV20-1 | -
TGTGCCTGGAGACTCCTCGGCGTGGTGTCTGAAGCTTTCTTT | CAWRLLGVVSEAFF | 14 | TRBJ1-1 | - | TRBV30 | few
TGTGCCAGCAGTAGGACAGGGGGCAGCAATGAGCAGTTCTTC | CASSRTGGSNEQFF | 14 | TRBJ2-1 | TRBD1 | TRBV6-6 | few
TGCGCCAGCAGTCCAATATGGGGACAGGGGCCGATTTTAAATCAGCCCCAGCATTTT | CASSPIWGQGPILNQPQHF | 19 | TRBJ1-5 | TRBD1 | TRBV23-1 | few
TGTGCCAGCAGCTCGCCCCCCCATGTCCAAGAGACCCAGTACTTC | CASSSPPHVQETQYF | 15 | TRBJ2-5 | - | TRBV7-6 | -
TGTGCCATCAGTCGGGACTTGAACTACAATGAGCAGTTCTTC | CAISRDLNYNEQFF | 14 | TRBJ2-1 | - | TRBV10-3 | -
TGTGCCAGCAGCTTACAAGCGCCCACCGGGGAGCTGTTTTTT | CASSLQAPTGELFF | 14 | TRBJ2-2 | - | TRBV7-6 | -
TGTGCCAGCAGCTTGGCAGGGACAACAGATACGCAGTATTTT | CASSLAGTTDTQYF | 14 | TRBJ2-3 | - | TRBV7-2 | -
TGTGCCAGTATAGGGGCCTATGGCTACACCTTC | CASIGAYGYTF | 11 | TRBJ1-2 | - | TRBV19 | few
TGCGCCAGCAGAGAAGACACCTTGAGCTCCTACAATGAGCAGTTCTTC | CASREDTLSSYNEQFF | 16 | TRBJ2-1 | - | TRBV4-1 | -
TGTGCCATCAGTGATCTTTTAGAGACCCAGTACTTC | CAISDLLETQYF | 12 | TRBJ2-5 | - | TRBV10-3 | -
TGCGCCAGCAGCCAAGCAACTTCTGGGCAGTTCTTC | CASSQATSGQFF | 12 | TRBJ2-1 | - | TRBV7-2 | -
TGCGCCAGCAGCCTCGGGGGCGCCTACAATGAGCAGTTCTTC | CASSLGGAYNEQFF | 14 | TRBJ2-1 | - | TRBV4-1 | few
TGTGCCAGCATCGCCCGGGTCCAAGAGACCCAGTACTTC | CASIARVQETQYF | 13 | TRBJ2-5 | - | TRBV2 | -
TGCGCCAGCAGTCAATCGAGGTGGTATACGCAGTATTTT | CASSQSRWYTQYF | 13 | TRBJ2-3 | - | TRBV23-1 | -
TGTGCCAGCAGCTCTCCGGGACATTTAGGCTCTGGGGCCAACGTCCTGACTTTC | CASSSPGHLGSGANVLTF | 18 | TRBJ2-6 | - | TRBV7-9 | -
TGTGCCAGTAGTACCGCAGGGGGAGGTGAGCAGTTCTTC | CASSTAGGGEQFF | 13 | TRBJ2-1 | - | TRBV19 | few
TGTGCCAGCTCACCAAGGGAGACAGATACGCAGTATTTT | CASSPRETDTQYF | 13 | TRBJ2-3 | - | TRBV18 | -
TGTGCCAGCAGCGATCCGGGACTTAGGGAGAACTATGGCTACACCTTC | CASSDPGLRENYGYTF | 16 | TRBJ1-2 | - | TRBV7-8 | -
TGTGCCAGCAGCGTAGGGACAGTAAGTTTCTATGGCTACACCTTC | CASSVGTVSFYGYTF | 15 | TRBJ1-2 | - | TRBV9 | -
TGTGCCAGCAGCTTCGGCGGAGCCAGCACAGATACGCAGTATTTT | CASSFGGASTDTQYF | 15 | TRBJ2-3 | - | TRBV7-6 | few
TGTGCCAGCAGCCAAGAGACATCACCCACAGATACGCAGTATTTT | CASSQETSPTDTQYF | 15 | TRBJ2-3 | - | TRBV4-2 | few
TGTGCCAGCAGCTTAGCGGGCGATTACAATGAGCAGTTCTTC | CASSLAGDYNEQFF | 14 | TRBJ2-1 | - | TRBV7-9 | few
TGTGCCAGCAGCTTCGACGGGGCTCGGAATCAGCCCCAGCATTTT | CASSFDGARNQPQHF | 15 | TRBJ1-5 | - | TRBV7-2 | -
TGTGCCAGCAGCAGACGGGGGGAGACCCAGTACTTC | CASSRRGETQYF | 12 | TRBJ2-5 | - | TRBV9 | -
TGCAGCGTTGAGTCCAGAACCTACGAGCAGTACTTC | CSVESRTYEQYF | 12 | TRBJ2-7 | - | TRBV29-1 | few
TGTGCCAGCAGCTTAGCCGGGGCGATGAACACTGAAGCTTTCTTT | CASSLAGAMNTEAFF | 15 | TRBJ1-1 | - | TRBV7-2 | -
TGTGCCAGCAGCCAAGTTACCGGGACAGTCAAACACAATGAGCAGTTCTTC | CASSQVTGTVKHNEQFF | 17 | TRBJ2-1 | TRBD1 | TRBV4-2 | few
TGTGCCAGCAGCCTTAGCGGGAGGTTAGAGACCCAGTACTTC | CASSLSGRLETQYF | 14 | TRBJ2-5 | TRBD2 | TRBV25-1 | -
TGCGCCAGCAGCCGAAGTTTAGCGGGGACGCAGTATTTT | CASSRSLAGTQYF | 13 | TRBJ2-3 | TRBD2 | TRBV4-1 | -
TGTGCCAGCTCACCCGACAGCTACAATGAGCAGTTCTTC | CASSPDSYNEQFF | 13 | TRBJ2-1 | - | TRBV18 | many
TGTGCCAGCAGCGCAACCCGGGGAGGGACGAACACTGAAGCTTTCTTT | CASSATRGGTNTEAFF | 16 | TRBJ1-1 | - | TRBV7-9 | few
TGTGCCAGCAGCCCCCCGGGACTAGCGGCTAGCACAGATACGCAGTATTTT | CASSPPGLAASTDTQYF | 17 | TRBJ2-3 | TRBD2 | TRBV7-9 | -
TGTGCCAGCAGCTTCGAGCAGCCCTACGAGCAGTACTTC | CASSFEQPYEQYF | 13 | TRBJ2-7 | - | TRBV7-2 | few
TGTGCCTGGAGTGGCAAGGGAACTAATGAAAAACTGTTTTTT | CAWSGKGTNEKLFF | 14 | TRBJ1-4 | - | TRBV30 | few
TGTGCCAGCAGCTTACGCGGGGGGACTGGCTACACCTTC | CASSLRGGTGYTF | 13 | TRBJ1-2 | - | TRBV7-6 | few
TGCAGTGCTAGAGATTTTGGCTACACCTTC | CSARDFGYTF | 10 | TRBJ1-2 | - | TRBV20-1 | -
TGTGCCATCAGGGCGGGACAGGGCTCAGATACGCAGTATTTT | CAIRAGQGSDTQYF | 14 | TRBJ2-3 | TRBD1 | TRBV10-3 | few
TGTGCCAGCAGCCCCCATCGGAGAGGGACAGGCACTAGGGAGACCCAGTACTTC | CASSPHRRGTGTRETQYF | 18 | TRBJ2-5 | TRBD1 | TRBV11-2 | -
TGCGCCAGCAGCCGGGGGTGGACTAGCGGGGATATAAGGAGCACAGATACGCAGTATTTT | CASSRGWTSGDIRSTDTQYF | 20 | TRBJ2-3 | TRBD2 | TRBV4-3 | few
TGTGCCAGCAGCACGGGACTAGCGGGGGGCTTCTACGAGCAGTACTTC | CASSTGLAGGFYEQYF | 16 | TRBJ2-7 | TRBD2 | TRBV7-2 | few
TGCAGTGTCAGGGTCTCCTACGAGCAGTACTTC | CSVRVSYEQYF | 11 | TRBJ2-7 | - | TRBV20-1 | few
TGTGCCAGCAGCCCGACTAGCGGGAGCTACAATGAGCAGTTCTTC | CASSPTSGSYNEQFF | 15 | TRBJ2-1 | TRBD2 | TRBV5-4 | -
TGCGCCAGCAGCTTGTCGGGACAGTACAATGAGCAGTTCTTC | CASSLSGQYNEQFF | 14 | TRBJ2-1 | TRBD1 | TRBV5-1 | -
TGTGCCATCAACGGCGGGAGGACAGAGACCCAGTACTTC | CAINGGRTETQYF | 13 | TRBJ2-5 | TRBD2 | TRBV10-3 | few
TGTGCCAGCAGCTCGCCGAGGGTGGGCACTGAAGCTTTCTTT | CASSSPRVGTEAFF | 14 | TRBJ1-1 | - | TRBV11-2 | few